What follows describes a single T cell receptor (beta chain). Its cognate antigen is unknown. The sample comes from a study of T cell repertoires in cytomegalovirus infection. Study-wide context: Researchers turned to recently identified HLA-C-restricted CMV epitopes as well as well-studied HLA-B-restricted ones. In public TCR beta signatures, there were indications of both CMV infection and matching HLA type. General study points: Ex vivo, HLA-C-restricted CMV-specific TCR beta clonotypes prevailed over the rest of the response. Cumulative frequency (of public TCR beta family members) identified carriers of CMV plus the relevant HLA.

From the reads, TCRdb called clonotypes with MiXCR, one entry per CDR3 protein. This table holds 750,000 to 950,000 distinct CDR3 sequences, 25% to 30% found once. The CDR3 consists of 15 residues. V lost 10 bases to trimming and J lost 4 bases; unmatched junction nucleotides: 11. Germline assignment: CDR1 SNHLY and CDR2 FYNNEI. The TCR was taken from a human donor in good health (CMV status not recorded). Some clones in this sample may be carry-over from other donors' samples. J is TRBJ2-2 and V is TRBV2; 8 nucleotides line up with TRBD2. The specimen comprised cultured CD8+ T cells from PBMCs, sampled from culture after CMV antigen stimulation. The CDR3 region is CAIHPPGGGTGELFF. In DNA form, the CDR3 reads TGTGCCATACACCCCCCGGGAGGGGGCACCGGGGAGCTGTTTTTT.